The 23 T cell receptor beta chains given below trace back to one sample, sequenced in a study of blood T cell repertoires in COVID-19. The method was immunoSEQ multiplex PCR; TCRdb's version includes in-frame clones alone and lacks a portion of them. The sample comprises 100,000 to 120,000 clones, under 85% of which are singletons, and under 5% rests with the top ten. Sequenced material: peripheral blood. These receptors were obtained from a woman in her seventies with acute or convalescent COVID-19.

The chain joins TRBV6-2 or TRBV6-3 to TRBJ1-5, with D possibly TRBD1 on 6 matching bases. The CDR3 covers 15 residues. The germline V gene encodes CDR1 MNHEY and CDR2 SVGEGT. V lost 3 bases to trimming and J lost 1 base, with 10 bases between them. The CDR3 DNA is TGTGCCAGCAGTTATGGTGGGGGCAGCAATCAGCCCCAGCATTTT. Protein product: CASSYGGGSNQPQHF.

The CDR3 sequence: CASSFGGKTYEQYV. The CDR3 DNA is TGTGCCAGCAGTTTTGGAGGGAAGACCTACGAGCAGTACGTC. V gene TRBV28 combines with J gene TRBJ2-7, with D perhaps matching TRBD2 (6 bases). The V end lost 3 bases, the J end lost 2 bases, and 11 bases lay between the germline ends. The germline gives CDR1 MDHEN, CDR2 SYDVKM. CDR3 size: 14 residues.

The rearrangement uses TRBV2 and TRBJ1-1, with TRBD1 as a possible D gene (5 bases). CDR3 size: 14 residues. Germline lookup yields CDR1 SNHLY and CDR2 FYNNEI. V shed 5 bases and J shed 5 bases, with 15 bases lying between them. This CDR3 reads CASSPRVQGTEAFF. The CDR3 coding sequence is TGTGCCAGCAGTCCCCGAGTTCAGGGAACTGAAGCTTTCTTT. The full variable domain, rest sourced from reference TRBV2 and TRBJ1-1, is EPEVTQTPSHQVTQMGQEVILRCVPISNHLYFYWYRQILGQKVEFLVSFYNNEISEKSEIFDDQFSVERPDGSNFTLKIRSTKLEDSAMYFCASSPRVQGTEAFFGQGTRLTVV.

This clone was seen just once. The rearrangement uses TRBV11-2 and TRBJ1-6; 9 bases agree with TRBD1. The trim removed 8 bases at V and 7 bases at J, leaving 9 bases unmatched. Per the germline V gene, CDR1 is SGHAT and CDR2 is FQNNGV. This CDR3 spans 15 amino acids. The CDR3 sequence: CASAPLGQGNSPLHF. The CDR3 DNA sequence: TGTGCCAGCGCACCCCTTGGACAGGGGAATTCACCCCTCCACTTT.

The V and J genes are TRBV7-2 and TRBJ1-3, with D perhaps matching TRBD1 (5 bases). The CDR3 has 17 residues. Per the germline V gene, CDR1 is SGHTA and CDR2 is FQGNSA. V lost 1 base and J lost 2, with 15 bases in between. CDR3 nucleotides: TGTGCCAGCAGCTTAGTCGGGAAGCCGGGGGCTGGAAACACCATATATTTT. Encoded protein: CASSLVGKPGAGNTIYF.

J is TRBJ1-4 and V is TRBV27, with TRBD1 matching over 9 bases. This CDR3 has 11 residues. The V segment lost 8 bases and the J segment 8 bases; nucleotides outside the gene matches: 0. Germline loops: CDR1 MNHEY, CDR2 SMNVEV (reference sequence). This chain's CDR3 is CASGQGEKLFF. CDR3 DNA sequence: TGTGCCAGCGGACAGGGGGAAAAACTGTTTTTT.

The chain is built from TRBV7-8 and TRBJ1-2, with 9 bases aligning to TRBD1. The junction had 11 bases not matched to a gene; V was cut back by 4 bases and J by 8 bases. CDR3 size: 15 residues. Germline values: CDR1 SGHVS, CDR2 FQNEAQ. CDR3 region: CASSSSGTGPIGYTF. As DNA, the CDR3 is TGTGCCAGCAGCTCATCCGGGACAGGGCCTATCGGCTACACCTTC. Supplemented by reference TRBV7-8 and TRBJ1-2, the full variable domain reads GAGVSQSPRYKVAKRGQDVALRCDPISGHVSLFWYQQALGQGPEFLTYFQNEAQLDKSGLPSDRFFAERPEGSVSTLKIQRTQQEDSAVYLCASSSSGTGPIGYTFGSGTRLTVV.

The genes are TRBV9 and TRBJ2-7; TRBD2 matches 7 bases. Germline-derived CDR1 and CDR2 are SGDLS and YYNGEE. V was clipped by 4 bases and J by 5 bases; unmatched bases: 12. There are 15 residues in the CDR3. The CDR3 here is CASSLTVGGIDEQYF. Written as DNA, the CDR3 is TGTGCCAGCAGCTTAACCGTGGGAGGGATCGACGAGCAGTACTTC.

For the CDR3, the DNA is TGTGCCAGCAGCCTGGTGGGACAGGGCTTTTATGGCTACACCTTC. Its protein product is CASSLVGQGFYGYTF. This chain links TRBV5-4 with TRBJ1-2; TRBD1 matches 9 bases. The germline CDR1 and CDR2 sequences are SGHNT and YYREEE (reference sequence). CDR3 length equals 15 residues. With 4 bases clipped from V and 5 bases from J, the junction kept 9 bases outside the gene matches. Combining the CDR3 with reference TRBV5-4 and TRBJ1-2 gives the whole variable domain ETGVTQSPTHLIKTRGQQVTLRCSSQSGHNTVSWYQQALGQGPQFIFQYYREEENGRGNFPPRFSGLQFPNYSSELNVNALELDDSALYLCASSLVGQGFYGYTFGSGTRLTVV.

The V and J genes are TRBV19 and TRBJ2-7; no definite D call. Germline CDR1 LNHDA, CDR2 SQIVND (reference sequence). The CDR3 loop spans 15 amino acids. V was shortened by 5 bases and J by 0 bases, with 14 bases between the two germline ends. For the CDR3, the DNA is TGTGCCAGTAGTGCCAGTTTAGCCCCCTCCTACGAGCAGTACGTC. It encodes CASSASLAPSYEQYV.

V usage is TRBV4-3 and J usage is TRBJ2-1; TRBD1 might be the D (5 bases). CDR3 length: 14 amino acids. The V and J ends lost 0 bases and 8 bases respectively, with 11 bases between them. Per germline, CDR1 LGHNA and CDR2 YSLEER. The CDR3 bases are TGCGCCAGCAGCCAAGATGACCAGGGCTATGAGCAGTTCTTC. Encoded protein: CASSQDDQGYEQFF.

This chain uses TRBV6-2 or TRBV6-3 with TRBJ2-3; 13 nucleotides agree with TRBD2. With 6 bases clipped from V and 0 bases from J, the junction kept 6 bases outside the gene matches. CDR1 and CDR2 from the germline V gene are MNHEY and SVGEGT. The length of the CDR3 is 17 residues. The CDR3 sequence is CASSRTSGRWSTDTQYF. The CDR3 DNA reads as TGTGCCAGCAGCCGGACTAGCGGGAGATGGAGCACAGATACGCAGTATTTT.

The rearrangement uses TRBV28 and TRBJ1-1, with D unresolved. Trimming removed 5 bases at V and 0 bases at J, with 4 bases between. CDR3 size: 12 residues. Germline V CDR1 and CDR2: MDHEN, SYDVKM. As DNA, the CDR3 is TGTGCCAGCAGTCCTCTGAACACTGAAGCTTTCTTT. Amino acids: CASSPLNTEAFF. Variable domain in full (rest from reference TRBV28 and TRBJ1-1): DVKVTQSSRYLVKRTGEKVFLECVQDMDHENMFWYRQDPGLGLRLIYFSYDVKMKEKGDIPEGYSVSREKKERFSLILESASTNQTSMYLCASSPLNTEAFFGQGTRLTVV.

The chain employs TRBV11-1 and TRBJ1-1; TRBD1 matches at 9 bases. V trimming: 4 bases; J trimming: 8 bases; junction bases outside the gene matches: 8. Germline lookup yields CDR1 SGHAT and CDR2 FQDESV (reference sequence). The CDR3 is 14 residues long. CDR3 sequence (DNA): TGTGCCAGCAGCTCCTGGACAGGGGCCACCGAAGCTTTCTTT. It yields the protein CASSSWTGATEAFF.

This chain joins TRBV18 and TRBJ1-1, with D tentatively TRBD1 (6 bases). V lost 3 bases and J lost 5, with 10 bases in between. The CDR3 is made up of 13 amino acids. Germline V gene data show CDR1 as KGHSH and CDR2 as LQKENI. CDR3 nucleotide sequence: TGTGCCAGCTCACCCGGGGGGCGGACTGAAGCTTTCTTT. Translated, it gives CASSPGGRTEAFF.

The V gene is TRBV11-2, the J gene TRBJ1-2, with D unresolved. This CDR3 is 14 amino acids long. V shed 0 bases and J shed 2 bases, with 7 bases lying between them. The germline CDR1 and CDR2 sequences are SGHAT and FQNNGV. As DNA, the CDR3 is TGTGCCAGCAGCTTAGATTACAGAAACTATGGCTACACCTTC. Translated, it gives CASSLDYRNYGYTF.

This clone was picked up one time. The chain is built from TRBV28 and TRBJ2-7; 8 nucleotides match TRBD2. Germline V gene sequence: CDR1 MDHEN, CDR2 SYDVKM. V shed 3 bases and J 1 base; nucleotides not matched to a gene: 8. The length of the CDR3 is 16 residues. The CDR3 bases are TGTGCCAGCAGTTTTCATTTAGCGGGGCTGTCCTACGAGCAGTACTTC. Its translation is CASSFHLAGLSYEQYF.

The chain carries TRBV4-3 and TRBJ2-5, with a tentative D call TRBD2 (6 bases). V lost 0 bases to trimming and J lost 4 bases, with 12 bases between them. Germline V gene data show CDR1 as LGHNA and CDR2 as YSLEER. CDR3 length equals 15 residues. In DNA, the CDR3 is TGCGCCAGCAGCCAAGATACGCGGGGTGGAGAGACCCAGTACTTC. Its translation is CASSQDTRGGETQYF.

The chain is built from TRBV27 and TRBJ1-2; no reliable D call. Looked up from germline, CDR1 is MNHEY and CDR2 is SMNVEV (reference sequence). The CDR3 consists of 19 residues. Trimming stripped 3 bases from V and 5 bases from J, with 28 bases between. The CDR3 loop reads CASSFSSYSTLPGEYGYTF. In DNA form, the CDR3 reads TGTGCCAGCAGTTTTTCCTCGTACAGTACTCTCCCGGGAGAATATGGCTACACCTTC.

With respect to this clone: In the same sample, other DNA sequences code for this CDR3. The chain has TRBV29-1 and TRBJ2-1; 11 bases fit TRBD1. The CDR3 has 13 residues. In germline, CDR1 is SQVTM, CDR2 ANQGSEA. Trimming at V came to 7 bases and at J to 4 bases, leaving 3 bases not matched to a gene. The CDR3 nucleotides read TGCAGCGCCGGGACAGGGGGTTACAATGAGCAGTTCTTC. It encodes CSAGTGGYNEQFF.

The rearrangement joins TRBV9 to TRBJ2-7; 7 bases line up with TRBD1. Germline values: CDR1 SGDLS, CDR2 YYNGEE. The CDR3 is 20 residues long. The V and J ends lost 4 bases and 4 bases, in that order; junction bases with no gene match: 26. The CDR3: CASSPFLVEAGGGPSYEQYV. DNA of the CDR3: TGTGCCAGCAGCCCCTTCTTAGTAGAGGCAGGGGGTGGCCCTTCTTACGAGCAGTACGTC.

This clone showed up just once. The V gene is TRBV5-4, the J gene TRBJ1-2, with 7 bases matching TRBD1. CDR1 and CDR2 (germline): SGHNT, YYREEE (reference sequence). CDR3 length equals 14 residues. V was clipped by 2 bases and J by 7 bases; unmatched bases: 8. The CDR3 DNA reads TGTGCCAGCAGCTTACGAGGGGGCCCTGTTGGCTACACCTTC. Translated, it gives CASSLRGGPVGYTF.

The V call is TRBV19, the J call TRBJ1-5; possibly TRBD1 for D (6 bases). Per the germline V gene, CDR1 is LNHDA and CDR2 is SQIVND (reference sequence). CDR3 length: 14 residues. V lost 6 bases and J lost 1, with 10 bases in between. The CDR3 nucleotides read TGTGCCAGTAGAGCCAGGGGAAGCAATCAGCCCCAGCATTTT. It yields the protein CASRARGSNQPQHF.